One T cell receptor beta chain is described in this entry. This sample was taken from a study of control samples from healthy donors and cancer patients. Deletions cut 7 bases from V and 8 bases from J, with 12 bases between. The CDR3 runs 12 residues. Germline CDR1 SGHDT, CDR2 YYEEEE. The protocol was immunoSEQ multiplex PCR, while the TCRdb copy is restricted to in-frame clones and leaves out a portion. The data contain fewer than 250,000 clones, 91% of them singletons. Sequencing was done on a sample of blood. This clonotype was sampled from a man aged 25 to 45 in good health. The chain is built from TRBV5-6 and TRBJ1-4; unclear D gene. This chain's CDR3 is CASLKWGEKLFF. The CDR3 DNA reads TGTGCCAGCCTCAAATGGGGAGAAAAACTGTTTTTT.